This TCR beta chain was identified in a study of immune evolution from preneoplasia to lung adenocarcinoma. In the study overall: HLA loss of heterozygosity: over 5.5% AIS, around 16% MIA, about 31% ADC, none AAH.

Overall study findings and caveats: Later-stage lesions seemingly showed higher T cell density and diversity than normal lung. KRAS-mutant nodules had the highest T cell clonality.

Between about 2014 and 2018, patients underwent resection in Japan or China. The V and J ends lost 0 bases and 1 base, in that order; junction bases with no gene match: 2. The CDR3 contains 15 residues. Germline V gene sequence: CDR1 SGHNT, CDR2 YYREEE (reference sequence). Using immunoSEQ multiplex PCR, the repertoire was profiled, and TCRdb retains in-frame clones only, with some absent. The sample includes 2,000 to 2,500 clones, about 83% of them seen just once. This clone was detected only once. Its antigen is currently unknown. The V and J genes are TRBV5-4 and TRBJ2-3; TRBD1 agrees at 7 bases. The source material was FFPE lung adenocarcinoma in situ tissue. This TCR derives from a person aged 60-80 years with lung adenocarcinoma. The CDR3 protein is CASSLVGGGTDTQYF. As DNA, the CDR3 is TGTGCCAGCAGCTTGGTAGGGGGCGGCACAGATACGCAGTATTTT.